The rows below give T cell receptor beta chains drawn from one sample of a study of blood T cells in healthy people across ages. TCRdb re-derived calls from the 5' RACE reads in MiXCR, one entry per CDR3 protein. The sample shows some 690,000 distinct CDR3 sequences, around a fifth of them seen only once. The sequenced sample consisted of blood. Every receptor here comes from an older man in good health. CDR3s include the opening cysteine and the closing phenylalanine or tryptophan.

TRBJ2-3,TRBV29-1,CSLGTSEGSDTQYF
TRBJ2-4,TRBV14,CASSQAQGWDKNIQYF
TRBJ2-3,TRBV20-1,CSARVSGTGAQYF
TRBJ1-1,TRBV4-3,CASSQAGGLVTEAFF
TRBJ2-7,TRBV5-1,CASSLGPGQGFYEQYF
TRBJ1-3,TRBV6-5,CASSRPGSGNTIYF
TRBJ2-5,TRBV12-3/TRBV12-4,CASSNVGGETQYF
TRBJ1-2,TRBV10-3,CAISEPGTPNYGYTF
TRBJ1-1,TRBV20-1,CSAPQGAEAFF
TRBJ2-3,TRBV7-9,CASSFSGLRDTQYF
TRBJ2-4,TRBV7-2,CASSSLGLAGSYF
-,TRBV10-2,CASSEITYNEQFF
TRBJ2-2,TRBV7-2,CASSLAGGHNTGELFF
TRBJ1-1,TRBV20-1,CSSGAGTTNTEAFF
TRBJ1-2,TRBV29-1,CSVDGQARGYTF
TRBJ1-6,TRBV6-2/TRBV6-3,CASSIGSSGSPLHF
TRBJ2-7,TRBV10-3,CAIRDDRVGDERYF
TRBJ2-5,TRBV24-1,CATGQGVGEGTQYF
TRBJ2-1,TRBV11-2,CASSPSGSEQFF
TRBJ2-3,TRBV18,CASSGQVADTQYF
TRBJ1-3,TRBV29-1,CSGVGGSGNTIYF
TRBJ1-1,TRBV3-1,CASSQRRNTEAFF
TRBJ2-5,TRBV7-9,CASSLGFPETQYF
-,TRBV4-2,CASSQEIAGGLNYNGQFF
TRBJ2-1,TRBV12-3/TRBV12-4,CASSARTFYNEQFF
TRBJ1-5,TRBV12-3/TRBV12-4,CASSLNGNRPQHF
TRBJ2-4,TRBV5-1,CASSLGGVKNIQYF
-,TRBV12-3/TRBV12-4,CASNVAGQGAQETQYF
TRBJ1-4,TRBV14,CASSHLPPGPNEKLFF
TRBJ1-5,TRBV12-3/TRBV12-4,CASSADPTEGPQHF
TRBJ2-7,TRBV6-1,CASTQGQPSSYEQYF
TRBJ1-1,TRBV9,CASSPTGLRGTEAFF
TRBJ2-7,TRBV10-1,CASSPLGTGGSYEQYF
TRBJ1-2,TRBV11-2,CASSLSGTGVYGYGYTF
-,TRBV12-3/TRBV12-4,CASRTDGTGSYEQYF
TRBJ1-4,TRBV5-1,CASSLWVDEKLFF
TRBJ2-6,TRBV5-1,CASSLSGSPSGANVLTF
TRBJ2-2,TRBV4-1,CASSPRTITGELFF
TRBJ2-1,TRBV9,CASSVAGLAGPSSYNEQFF
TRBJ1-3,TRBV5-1,CASSLAGGSGNTIYF
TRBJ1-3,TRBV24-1,CATSDPDSGNTIYF
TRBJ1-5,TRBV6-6,CASSYSNRRDFQPQHF
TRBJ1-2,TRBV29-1,CSVVDRGHGYTF
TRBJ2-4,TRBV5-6,CASSPLGAGIDIQYF
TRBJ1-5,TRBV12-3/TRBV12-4,CASSLRPDNQPQHF
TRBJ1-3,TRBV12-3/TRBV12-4,CASTTRTGAGNTIYF
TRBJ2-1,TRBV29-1,CSSSGISVSEQFF